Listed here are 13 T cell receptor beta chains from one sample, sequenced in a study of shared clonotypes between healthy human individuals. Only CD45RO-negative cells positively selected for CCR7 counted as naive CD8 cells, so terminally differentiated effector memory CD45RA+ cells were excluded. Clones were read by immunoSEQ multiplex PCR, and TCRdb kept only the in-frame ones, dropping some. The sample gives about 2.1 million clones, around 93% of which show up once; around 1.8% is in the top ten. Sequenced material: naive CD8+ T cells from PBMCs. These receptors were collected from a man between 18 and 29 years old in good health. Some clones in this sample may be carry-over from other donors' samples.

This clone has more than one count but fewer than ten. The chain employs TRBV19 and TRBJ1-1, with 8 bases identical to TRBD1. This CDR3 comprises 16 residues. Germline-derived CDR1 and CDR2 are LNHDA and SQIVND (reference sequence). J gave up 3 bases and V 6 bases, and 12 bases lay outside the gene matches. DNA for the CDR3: TGTGCCAGTAGGGGACAGGTACCCAAAGGAGACACTGAAGCTTTCTTT. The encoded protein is CASRGQVPKGDTEAFF.

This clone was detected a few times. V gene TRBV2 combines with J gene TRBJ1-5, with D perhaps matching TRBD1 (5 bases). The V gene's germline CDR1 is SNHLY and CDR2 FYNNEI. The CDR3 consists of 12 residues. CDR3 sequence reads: CAGGDSNQPQHF. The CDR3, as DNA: TGTGCGGGGGGGGATAGCAATCAGCCCCAGCATTTT.

The CDR3 DNA reads TGCAGCGATGGGGGTGGCGGCTACACCTTC. Translating it yields CSDGGGGYTF. V is TRBV29-1 and J is TRBJ1-2; the D gene is possibly TRBD1 (5 bases). The germline V and J ends were trimmed by 7 bases and 8 bases, with 11 bases remaining between them. Germline CDR1 reads SQVTM; CDR2 reads ANQGSEA. The CDR3 length is 10 residues.

The CDR3 DNA reads as TGCAGTGCTGAGCGGGGCTACGAGCAGTACTTC. Residues: CSAERGYEQYF. This chain links TRBV20-1 with TRBJ2-7; 7 bases align to TRBD2. Germline loops: CDR1 DFQATT, CDR2 SNEGSKA (reference sequence). There are 11 residues in the CDR3. V was pared by 5 bases and J by 3 bases, with 1 base of the junction left unmatched.

The CDR3 region has the DNA TGTGCCAGTAGTATAGGCCGAAGGGCCTACGAGCAGTACTTC. This encodes CASSIGRRAYEQYF. This chain joins TRBV19 and TRBJ2-7, with D hard to call. Per germline, CDR1 LNHDA and CDR2 SQIVND (reference sequence). The CDR3 has 14 residues. Trimming took off 1 base at V and 2 bases at J, with 9 bases between the two ends. The variable domain in full, with the rest retrieved from reference TRBV19 and TRBJ2-7, is DGGITQSPKYLFRKEGQNVTLSCEQNLNHDAMYWYRQDPGQGLRLIYYSQIVNDFQKGDIAEGYSVSREKKESFPLTVTSAQKNPTAFYLCASSIGRRAYEQYFGPGTRLTVT.

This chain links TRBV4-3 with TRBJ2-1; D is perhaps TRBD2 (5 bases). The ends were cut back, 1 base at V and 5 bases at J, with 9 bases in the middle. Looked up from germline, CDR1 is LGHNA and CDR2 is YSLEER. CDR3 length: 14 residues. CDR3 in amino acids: CASSQGLGNNEQFF. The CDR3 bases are TGCGCCAGCAGCCAAGGACTCGGGAACAATGAGCAGTTCTTC.

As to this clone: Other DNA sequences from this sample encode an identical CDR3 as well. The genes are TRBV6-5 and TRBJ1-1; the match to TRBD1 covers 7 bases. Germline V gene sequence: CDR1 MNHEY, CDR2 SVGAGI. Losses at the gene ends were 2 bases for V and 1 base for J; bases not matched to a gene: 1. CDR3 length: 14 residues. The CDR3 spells CASSYRDRNTEAFF. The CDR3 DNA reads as TGTGCCAGCAGTTACCGGGACAGGAACACTGAAGCTTTCTTT.

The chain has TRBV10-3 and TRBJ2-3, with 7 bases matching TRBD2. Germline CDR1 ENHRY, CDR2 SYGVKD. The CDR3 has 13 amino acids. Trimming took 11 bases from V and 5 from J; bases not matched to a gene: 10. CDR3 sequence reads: CASLGLGGDTQYF. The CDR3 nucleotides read TGTGCCTCGCTAGGACTAGGTGGAGATACGCAGTATTTT.

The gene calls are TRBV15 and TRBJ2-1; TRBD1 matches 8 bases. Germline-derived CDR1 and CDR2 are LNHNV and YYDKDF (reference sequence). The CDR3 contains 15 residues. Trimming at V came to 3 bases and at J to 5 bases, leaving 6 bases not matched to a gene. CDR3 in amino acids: CATSSGQGAHNEQFF. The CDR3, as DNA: TGTGCCACCAGCAGTGGGCAGGGGGCCCACAATGAGCAGTTCTTC.

CDR3 DNA: TGTGCCAGCAGCTACTGGACTAGCGGGAGTAGGACAGATACGCAGTATTTT. As protein: CASSYWTSGSRTDTQYF. The rearrangement links TRBV14 to TRBJ2-3; TRBD2 matches at 13 bases. The CDR3 totals 17 residues. V lost 5 bases to trimming and J lost 3 bases; unmatched junction nucleotides: 8. In germline, CDR1 is SGHDN, CDR2 FVKESK.

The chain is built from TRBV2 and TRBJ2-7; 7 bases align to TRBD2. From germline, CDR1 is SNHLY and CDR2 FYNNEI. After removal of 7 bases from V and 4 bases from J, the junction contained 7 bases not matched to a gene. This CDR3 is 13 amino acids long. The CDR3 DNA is TGTGCCAGCAAAGGGGAGGGCCGGTACGAGCAGTACTTC. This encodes CASKGEGRYEQYF.

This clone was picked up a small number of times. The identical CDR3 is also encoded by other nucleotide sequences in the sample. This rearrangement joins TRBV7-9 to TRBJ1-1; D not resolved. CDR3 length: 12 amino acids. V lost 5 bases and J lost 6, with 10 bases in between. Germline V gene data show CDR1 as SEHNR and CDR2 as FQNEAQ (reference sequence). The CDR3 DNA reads TGTGCCAGCAGCCTCCGCGGGGCTGAAGCTTTCTTT. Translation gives CASSLRGAEAFF. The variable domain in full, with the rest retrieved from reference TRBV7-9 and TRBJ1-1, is DTGVSQNPRHKITKRGQNVTFRCDPISEHNRLYWYRQTLGQGPEFLTYFQNEAQLEKSRLLSDRFSAERPKGSFSTLEIQRTEQGDSAMYLCASSLRGAEAFFGQGTRLTVV.

The CDR3 coding sequence is TGTGCCAGCAGTCTAGCGGGAGGAGCAAATGAGCAGTTCTTC. Protein product: CASSLAGGANEQFF. This chain joins TRBV6-5 and TRBJ2-1, with 11 bases identical to TRBD2. Germline CDR1 is MNHEY and CDR2 is SVGAGI. The CDR3 runs 14 residues. The V and J ends lost 5 bases and 7 bases, in that order; junction bases with no gene match: 4.